What follows are 24 T cell receptor beta chains derived from one specimen sequenced in a study of OX40 agonist ivuxolimab in advanced cancers. Data came from immunoSEQ multiplex PCR; TCRdb stores just in-frame clones and leaves some out. The table has about 96,000 clones, under 90% seen once; the top ten hold 4.5% to 6%. Source: CD4+ or CD8+ T cells sorted from blood, taken in a trial of the OX40 agonist ivuxolimab. These receptors originate from an adult with an advanced solid tumor such as melanoma, head and neck, liver or kidney cancer.

The V call is TRBV7-2, the J call TRBJ2-3; D unresolved. Germline V gene sequence: CDR1 SGHTA, CDR2 FQGNSA. The CDR3 runs 13 residues. Deletions cut 5 bases from V and 2 bases from J, with 8 bases between. The CDR3 is CASSQQTTDTQYF. The CDR3 nucleotides read TGTGCCAGCAGCCAACAAACCACAGATACGCAGTATTTT.

This chain links TRBV5-6 with TRBJ1-2; no definite D call. Trimming stripped 1 base from V and 4 bases from J, with 11 bases between. This CDR3 spans 14 amino acids. Looked up from germline, CDR1 is SGHDT and CDR2 is YYEEEE. DNA for the CDR3: TGTGCCAGCAGCTTGACCGGCCGAAGCTATGGCTACACCTTC. This gives the protein CASSLTGRSYGYTF.

This chain joins TRBV7-2 and TRBJ2-7; D uncertain. The CDR3 extends over 13 amino acids. The germline V gene encodes CDR1 SGHTA and CDR2 FQGNSA. V lost 7 bases and J lost 0, with 10 bases in between. CDR3 sequence reads: CASIGPSSYEQYF. The CDR3 bases are TGTGCCAGCATCGGCCCGAGCTCCTACGAGCAGTACTTC.

This sequence joins TRBV7-3 and TRBJ2-1; possibly TRBD1 for D (6 bases). The length of the CDR3 is 15 residues. V was trimmed by 1 base and J by 4 bases, leaving 11 bases between them. The germline V gene encodes CDR1 SGHTA and CDR2 FQGTGA. CDR3 in DNA: TGTGCCAGCAGCTTAATGCGGACAGATTACAATGAGCAGTTCTTC. It encodes CASSLMRTDYNEQFF.

This clone was seen only a few times. The rearrangement links TRBV2 to TRBJ2-3, with D uncertain. The CDR3 is made up of 12 amino acids. The V gene lost 6 bases and the J gene lost 2 bases, with 6 bases spanning the gap. Germline V gives CDR1 SNHLY, CDR2 FYNNEI. Here the CDR3 reads CASSSTTDTQYF. The CDR3 DNA reads TGTGCCAGCAGCTCCACCACAGATACGCAGTATTTT.

This rearrangement joins TRBV2 to TRBJ2-3; D is unclear. V lost 5 bases, J lost 4 bases, and 10 bases lay in between. The CDR3 runs 13 residues. Looked up from germline, CDR1 is SNHLY and CDR2 is FYNNEI. CDR3 DNA: TGTGCCAGCAGTTCCCGACCTTCAGATACGCAGTATTTT. Translated: CASSSRPSDTQYF.

The chain joins TRBV10-2 to TRBJ1-5; 9 bases are shared with TRBD1. This CDR3 region has 15 residues. V was pared by 7 bases and J by 0 bases, with 4 bases of the junction left unmatched. CDR1 is WSHSY, CDR2 SAAADI, per germline. This chain's CDR3 is CASTGQGFSNQPQHF. The CDR3 DNA sequence: TGCGCCAGCACGGGACAGGGTTTTAGCAATCAGCCCCAGCATTTT.

This clone came up a few times. The J gene is TRBJ2-5, the V gene TRBV5-8; D gene uncertain. This CDR3 is built from 14 residues. Germline assignment: CDR1 SGHTS and CDR2 YDEGEE. V was shortened by 2 bases and J by 2 bases, with 10 bases between the two germline ends. Written as DNA, the CDR3 is TGTGCCAGCAGCTTACAGCTGAGACAAGAGACCCAGTACTTC. Residues: CASSLQLRQETQYF.

This clone was recorded only once. The genes are TRBV6-5 and TRBJ2-2; 10 bases are shared with TRBD1. This CDR3 comprises 14 residues. Germline trimming cut 6 bases from V and 6 bases from J; bases unmatched to any gene: 4. Looked up from germline, CDR1 is MNHEY and CDR2 is SVGAGI. The CDR3 DNA reads TGTGCCAGCAGGAGACAGGGGGCCGCCGGGGAGCTGTTTTTT. Translating gives CASRRQGAAGELFF.

The chain links TRBV6-1 to TRBJ2-2; D is possibly TRBD1 (7 bases). Germline lookup yields CDR1 MNHNS and CDR2 SASEGT. The CDR3 has 17 residues. Trimming shortened V by 2 bases and J by 6 bases, and 19 bases separated the two germline ends. In nucleotides, the CDR3 is TGTGCCAGCAGTGAAAGGAGGGACAGACCAAGGTCCGGGGAGCTGTTTTTT. This gives the protein CASSERRDRPRSGELFF.

This clone was observed a single time. The chain has TRBV4-2 and TRBJ2-3; unclear D gene. This CDR3 region has 15 residues. The germline V and J ends were trimmed by 0 bases and 3 bases, with 10 bases remaining between them. The V gene's germline CDR1 is LGHNA and CDR2 YNFKEQ. The CDR3 region is CASSQETFRTDTQYF. CDR3 in DNA: TGTGCCAGCAGCCAAGAAACCTTCAGGACAGATACGCAGTATTTT.

The V and J genes are TRBV6-5 and TRBJ1-4; D is ambiguous. Per the germline V gene, CDR1 is MNHEY and CDR2 is SVGAGI. The germline V and J ends were trimmed by 6 bases and 0 bases, with 11 bases remaining between them. The CDR3 runs 15 residues. CDR3: CASRTRVATNEKLFF. CDR3 sequence (DNA): TGTGCCAGCAGGACGCGGGTTGCAACTAATGAAAAACTGTTTTTT.

The chain couples TRBV7-9 to TRBJ2-1; tentatively, D is TRBD2 (6 bases). The CDR3 covers 13 residues. Germline loops: CDR1 SEHNR, CDR2 FQNEAQ (reference sequence). The V and J ends lost 5 bases and 5 bases respectively, with 10 bases between them. CDR3 in DNA: TGTGCCAGCAGCCCCGGGACTGACAATGAGCAGTTCTTC. As protein: CASSPGTDNEQFF.

The CDR3 region is CASSFGTGGEAFF. The DNA for the CDR3 is TGTGCCAGCAGCTTCGGTACGGGAGGTGAAGCTTTCTTT. V gene TRBV5-6 combines with J gene TRBJ1-1, with no clear D. This CDR3 contains 13 residues. The germline V gene encodes CDR1 SGHDT and CDR2 YYEEEE. Trimming stripped 2 bases from V and 7 bases from J, with 12 bases between.

Here the CDR3 DNA reads TGCGCCAGCAGCTTGGCCCCAGACCAGATGGGCTCCTACGAGCAGTACTTC. Amino acids: CASSLAPDQMGSYEQYF. V and J are TRBV5-1 and TRBJ2-7; D gene ambiguous. The length of the CDR3 is 17 residues. With 0 bases removed from V and 0 bases from J, the gap between germline ends came to 16 bases. Looked up from germline, CDR1 is SGHRS and CDR2 is YFSETQ.

The V call is TRBV20-1, the J call TRBJ2-3, with unresolved D. The CDR3 length is 11 residues. Germline V CDR1 and CDR2: DFQATT, SNEGSKA (reference sequence). V was pared by 5 bases and J by 4 bases, with 7 bases between. The CDR3 region has the DNA TGCAGTGCTCAGGCCTCAGATACGCAGTATTTT. It codes for CSAQASDTQYF.

The chain recombines TRBV19 with TRBJ2-5; unclear D gene. This CDR3 comprises 11 residues. The germline V gene has CDR1 LNHDA and CDR2 SQIVND (reference sequence). Trimming pared 3 bases from V and 5 bases from J, leaving 4 bases between. The CDR3 bases are TGTGCCAGTAGTATCCGCGAGACCCAGTACTTC. It codes for CASSIRETQYF.

The chain links TRBV14 to TRBJ1-2; 7 nucleotides line up with TRBD1. Germline-derived CDR1 and CDR2 are SGHDN and FVKESK. V lost 6 bases, J lost 0 bases, and 4 bases stayed unmatched. This CDR3 is 14 amino acids long. This CDR3 reads CASSGTASNYGYTF. As DNA, the CDR3 is TGTGCCAGCAGTGGGACAGCCTCTAACTATGGCTACACCTTC.

CDR3 nucleotide sequence: TGCGCCAGCAGCTGGGACGGGGTTCTGGACACTGAAGCTTTCTTT. This encodes CASSWDGVLDTEAFF. The genes are TRBV5-1 and TRBJ1-1, with D possibly TRBD1 on 5 matching bases. This CDR3 region has 15 residues. V gave up 3 bases and J gave up 3 bases, with 15 bases separating them. From germline, CDR1 is SGHRS and CDR2 YFSETQ. Supplemented by reference TRBV5-1 and TRBJ1-1, the full variable domain reads KAGVTQTPRYLIKTRGQQVTLSCSPISGHRSVSWYQQTPGQGLQFLFEYFSETQRNKGNFPGRFSGRQFSNSRSEMNVSTLELGDSALYLCASSWDGVLDTEAFFGQGTRLTVV.

The V call is TRBV18, the J call TRBJ2-5; TRBD2 matches 10 bases. The length of the CDR3 is 14 residues. V dropped 1 base and J dropped 5; count of bases not matched to a gene: 1. Germline CDR1 reads KGHSH; CDR2 reads LQKENI. The CDR3 DNA follows: TGTGCCAGCTCACCACTGGGACTAGCGGAGACCCAGTACTTC. Translating gives CASSPLGLAETQYF.

This clone was recorded a few times. The chain links TRBV10-3 to TRBJ2-1, with a tentative D call TRBD2 (6 bases). This CDR3 spans 13 amino acids. The germline V gene has CDR1 ENHRY and CDR2 SYGVKD. V was pared by 8 bases and J by 6 bases, with 14 bases between. The CDR3 sequence: CAIRRLVANEQFF. The CDR3 DNA sequence: TGTGCCATCCGGAGACTAGTCGCCAATGAGCAGTTCTTC.

The chain is built from TRBV6-1 and TRBJ2-1, with D uncertain. Germline CDR1 is MNHNS and CDR2 is SASEGT. The length of the CDR3 is 13 residues. V gave up 0 bases and J gave up 12 bases, with 12 bases separating them. The CDR3 bases are TGTGCCAGCAGTGAAGCGCTTCTAGGGATGCAGTTCTTC. Amino acids: CASSEALLGMQFF.

V is TRBV7-3 and J is TRBJ1-2; no reliable D call. This CDR3 contains 16 residues. V was shortened by 2 bases and J by 4 bases, with 17 bases between the two germline ends. The germline V gene encodes CDR1 SGHTA and CDR2 FQGTGA. CDR3 sequence: CASSLSGDPPIYGYTF. DNA for the CDR3: TGTGCCAGCAGCTTATCAGGAGATCCACCTATCTATGGCTACACCTTC.

This clone was observed once. This rearrangement joins TRBV5-4 to TRBJ2-3; D is unresolved. With 4 bases removed from V and 2 bases from J, the gap between germline ends came to 11 bases. The CDR3 spans 14 residues. Germline values: CDR1 SGHNT, CDR2 YYREEE (reference sequence). The CDR3 is CASSIGSDTDTQYF. CDR3 nucleotides: TGTGCCAGCAGCATCGGGTCGGACACAGATACGCAGTATTTT.